The 10 T cell receptor beta chains presented below share a single source sample, sequenced in a study of T cells after yellow fever vaccination. TCRdb reanalysed the 5' RACE reads using MiXCR and keeps one entry per CDR3 protein. Among about 150,000 distinct CDR3 sequences listed, under 7% were seen once. Sequencing was performed on CD4+ T cells sorted from PBMCs, taken 10 days after the yellow fever booster vaccination. Source of these receptors: a young man who received the YFV17D yellow fever vaccine.

This clonotype was found many times. This chain connects TRBV5-1 to TRBJ1-4, with 9 bases aligning to TRBD1. The CDR3 is 17 residues long. Germline trimming cut 2 bases from V and 7 bases from J; bases unmatched to any gene: 12. The germline gives CDR1 SGHRS, CDR2 YFSETQ. CDR3 sequence: CASSFRSDRGGFEKLFF. The CDR3 DNA sequence: TGCGCCAGCAGCTTCCGCTCTGACAGGGGGGGTTTTGAAAAACTGTTTTTT.

This clonotype was seen ten or more times. V and J are TRBV11-2 and TRBJ2-2; 11 bases are shared with TRBD1. The CDR3 is made up of 18 amino acids. From germline, CDR1 is SGHAT and CDR2 FQNNGV. V lost 4 bases, J lost 3 bases, and 10 bases stayed unmatched. The CDR3 sequence is CASSSYPGQGEDTGELFF. The CDR3 DNA reads as TGTGCCAGCAGCTCATATCCGGGACAGGGGGAGGACACCGGGGAGCTGTTTTTT.

The table lists this clonotype with a few counts. One end of the junction varies from germline; a read error may be responsible. This chain links TRBV7-7 with TRBJ1-5; D is possibly TRBD1 (6 bases). Germline CDR1 reads SSHAT; CDR2 reads FNYEAQ (reference sequence). The CDR3 is made up of 16 amino acids. This chain's CDR3 is CASSFSGARGNQPQHF. The CDR3 region has the DNA TGTGCTAGCAGCTTCTCAGGGGCCCGAGGCAATCAGCCCCAGCATTTT.

This clonotype has at least ten counts. CDR3 in amino acids: CASSLLTGDNEQFF. The CDR3 coding sequence is TGCGCCAGCAGCTTGCTAACGGGAGACAATGAGCAGTTCTTC. V usage is TRBV5-1 and J usage is TRBJ2-1, with D perhaps TRBD2 (6 bases). V gave up 1 base and J gave up 5 bases, with 10 bases separating them. From germline, CDR1 is SGHRS and CDR2 YFSETQ. CDR3 length: 14 residues.

This clonotype was picked up many times. The V and J genes are TRBV19 and TRBJ2-7, with D possibly being TRBD1 (6 bases). Germline V CDR1 and CDR2: LNHDA, SQIVND (reference sequence). This CDR3 region has 16 residues. Trimming stripped 1 base from V and 0 bases from J, with 13 bases between. The CDR3 region is CASSIADRPPSYEQYF. For the CDR3, the DNA is TGTGCCAGTAGTATAGCGGACAGACCACCCTCCTACGAGCAGTACTTC.

This clonotype was observed many times. The chain employs TRBV30 and TRBJ2-1; tentative D call: TRBD1 (6 bases). The germline V gene encodes CDR1 GTSNPN and CDR2 SVGIG (reference sequence). CDR3 size: 15 residues. The V end was cut by 4 bases, the J end by 6 bases, with 19 bases between. CDR3 in amino acids: CAWKTQAGGGNEQFF. As DNA, the CDR3 is TGTGCCTGGAAGACCCAGGCTGGGGGCGGCAATGAGCAGTTCTTC.

This clonotype was counted many times. This chain links TRBV6-2 or TRBV6-3 with TRBJ2-2; TRBD2 aligns across 9 bases. Germline V CDR1 and CDR2: MNHEY, SVGEGT. The CDR3 spans 16 residues. V shed 5 bases, J shed 7 bases, and the junction held 11 bases outside the gene matches. CDR3: CASSLTREGRGGELFF. In nucleotides, the CDR3 is TGTGCCAGCAGTCTAACGCGGGAGGGCCGTGGCGGGGAGCTGTTTTTT.

This clonotype was recorded at least ten times. V and J are TRBV18 and TRBJ2-1; D uncertain. The germline V gene encodes CDR1 KGHSH and CDR2 LQKENI. This CDR3 comprises 14 residues. V was shortened by 3 bases and J by 3 bases, with 9 bases between the two germline ends. The CDR3 protein is CASSPPLDYNEQFF. DNA for the CDR3: TGTGCCAGCTCACCCCCCCTGGACTACAATGAGCAGTTCTTC.

This clonotype was recorded at least ten times. V is TRBV5-1 and J is TRBJ2-2, with 11 bases fitting TRBD2. This CDR3 spans 16 amino acids. V dropped 0 bases and J dropped 6; count of bases not matched to a gene: 4. CDR1 SGHRS and CDR2 YFSETQ come from the germline V gene. The CDR3 DNA sequence: TGCGCCAGCAGCTTGGCTAGCGGGAGGACCGCCGGGGAGCTGTTTTTT. Protein sequence: CASSLASGRTAGELFF. Variable domain in full (rest from reference TRBV5-1 and TRBJ2-2): KAGVTQTPRYLIKTRGQQVTLSCSPISGHRSVSWYQQTPGQGLQFLFEYFSETQRNKGNFPGRFSGRQFSNSRSEMNVSTLELGDSALYLCASSLASGRTAGELFFGEGSRLTVL.

Ten or more counts support this clonotype. This rearrangement joins TRBV13 to TRBJ2-4; TRBD1 matches 10 bases. Per germline, CDR1 PRHDT and CDR2 FYEKMQ (reference sequence). There are 21 residues in the CDR3. The junction had 18 bases not matched to a gene; V was cut back by 3 bases and J by 1 base. The CDR3 reads CASSFRPGTGEVPNAKNIQYF. The CDR3 DNA reads as TGTGCCAGCAGCTTTCGCCCCGGGACAGGGGAGGTCCCGAACGCCAAAAACATTCAGTACTTC.